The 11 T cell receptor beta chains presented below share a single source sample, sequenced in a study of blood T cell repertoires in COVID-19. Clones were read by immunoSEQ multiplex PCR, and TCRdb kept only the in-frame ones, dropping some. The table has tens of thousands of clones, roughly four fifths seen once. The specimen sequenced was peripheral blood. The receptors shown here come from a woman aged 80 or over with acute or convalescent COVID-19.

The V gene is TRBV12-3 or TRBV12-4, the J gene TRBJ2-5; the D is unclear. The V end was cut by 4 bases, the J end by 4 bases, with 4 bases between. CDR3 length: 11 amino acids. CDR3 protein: CASSSGETQYF. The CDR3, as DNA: TGTGCCAGCAGTTCAGGAGAGACCCAGTACTTC.

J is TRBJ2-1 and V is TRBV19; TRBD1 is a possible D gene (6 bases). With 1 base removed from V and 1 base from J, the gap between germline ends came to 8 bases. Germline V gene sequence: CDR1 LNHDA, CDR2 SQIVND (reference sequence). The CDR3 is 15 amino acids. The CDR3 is CASSIAQGSYNEQFF. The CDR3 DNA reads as TGTGCCAGTAGTATAGCCCAGGGGTCCTACAATGAGCAGTTCTTC.

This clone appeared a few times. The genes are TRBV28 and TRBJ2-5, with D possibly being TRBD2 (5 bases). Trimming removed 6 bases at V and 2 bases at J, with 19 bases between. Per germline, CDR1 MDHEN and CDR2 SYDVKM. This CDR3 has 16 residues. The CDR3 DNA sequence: TGTGCCAGCAGACCCATGATGGCGGGCATACAAGAGACCCAGTACTTC. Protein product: CASRPMMAGIQETQYF.

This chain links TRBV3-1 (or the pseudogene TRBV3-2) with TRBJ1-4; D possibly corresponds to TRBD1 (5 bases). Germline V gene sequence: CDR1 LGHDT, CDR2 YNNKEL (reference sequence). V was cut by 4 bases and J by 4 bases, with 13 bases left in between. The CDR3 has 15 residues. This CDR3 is CASSPGGSYNEKLFF. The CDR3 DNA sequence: TGTGCCAGCAGCCCGGGGGGGAGTTATAATGAAAAACTGTTTTTT.

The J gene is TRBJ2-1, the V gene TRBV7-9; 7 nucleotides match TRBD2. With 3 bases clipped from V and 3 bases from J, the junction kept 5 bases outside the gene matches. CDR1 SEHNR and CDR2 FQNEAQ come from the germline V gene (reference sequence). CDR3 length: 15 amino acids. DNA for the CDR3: TGTGCCAGCAGCTTTTTGCGGGAGCGCTACAATGAGCAGTTCTTC. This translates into CASSFLRERYNEQFF.

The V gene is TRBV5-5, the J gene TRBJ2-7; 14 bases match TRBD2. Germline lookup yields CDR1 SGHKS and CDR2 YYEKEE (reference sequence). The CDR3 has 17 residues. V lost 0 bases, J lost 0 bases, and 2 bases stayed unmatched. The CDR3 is CASSLAGTSGSSYEQYF. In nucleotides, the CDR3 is TGTGCCAGCAGCTTGGCCGGGACTAGCGGGAGCTCCTACGAGCAGTACTTC.

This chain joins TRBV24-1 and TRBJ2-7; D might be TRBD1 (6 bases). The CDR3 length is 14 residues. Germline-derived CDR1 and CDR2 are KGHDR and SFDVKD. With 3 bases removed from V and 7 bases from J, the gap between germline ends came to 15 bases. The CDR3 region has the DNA TGTGCCACCAGTGATCCAGGGGCGCAGGAAGAGCAGTACTTC. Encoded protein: CATSDPGAQEEQYF.

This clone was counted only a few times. CDR3 region: CASSQTIQGAASYEQYF. The DNA for the CDR3 is TGTGCCAGCAGCCAAACCATACAGGGCGCCGCCTCCTACGAGCAGTACTTC. The V and J genes are TRBV16 and TRBJ2-7, with D possibly TRBD1 on 6 matching bases. Germline assignment: CDR1 KGHSY and CDR2 FQNENV. With 2 bases removed from V and 0 bases from J, the gap between germline ends came to 17 bases. CDR3 length: 17 residues. Using reference TRBV16 and TRBJ2-7 for the parts outside the CDR3, the full variable domain is GEEVAQTPKHLVRGEGQKAKLYCAPIKGHSYVFWYQQVLKNEFKFLISFQNENVFDETGMPKERFSAKCLPNSPCSLEIQATKLEDSAVYFCASSQTIQGAASYEQYFGPGTRLTVT.

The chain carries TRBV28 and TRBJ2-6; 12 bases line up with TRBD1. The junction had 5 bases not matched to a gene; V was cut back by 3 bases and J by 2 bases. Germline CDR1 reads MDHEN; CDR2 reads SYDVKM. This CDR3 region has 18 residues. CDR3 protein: CASSFPGQGATGANVLTF. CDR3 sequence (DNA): TGTGCCAGCAGTTTTCCGGGACAGGGGGCGACTGGGGCCAACGTCCTGACTTTC.

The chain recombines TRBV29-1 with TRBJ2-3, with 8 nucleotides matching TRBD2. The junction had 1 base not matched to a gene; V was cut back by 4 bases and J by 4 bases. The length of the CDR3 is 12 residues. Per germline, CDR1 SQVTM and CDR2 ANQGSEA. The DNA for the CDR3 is TGCAGCGTTGCACTAGCGGCAGATACGCAGTATTTT. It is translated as CSVALAADTQYF.

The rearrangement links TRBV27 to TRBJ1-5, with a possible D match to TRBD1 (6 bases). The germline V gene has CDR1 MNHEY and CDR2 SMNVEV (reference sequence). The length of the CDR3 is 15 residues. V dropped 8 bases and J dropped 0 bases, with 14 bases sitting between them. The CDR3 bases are TGTGCCAGCGGCCGGGACACCTATAGCAATCAGCCCCAGCATTTT. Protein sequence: CASGRDTYSNQPQHF.